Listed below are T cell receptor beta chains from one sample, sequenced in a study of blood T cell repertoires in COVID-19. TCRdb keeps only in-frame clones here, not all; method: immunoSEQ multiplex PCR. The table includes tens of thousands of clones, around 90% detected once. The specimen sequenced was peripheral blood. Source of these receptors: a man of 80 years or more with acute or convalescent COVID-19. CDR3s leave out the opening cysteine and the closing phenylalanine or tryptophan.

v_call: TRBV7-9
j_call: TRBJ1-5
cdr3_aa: ASSHNTGSGSNQPQH

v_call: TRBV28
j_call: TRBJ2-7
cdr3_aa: ASNSGTGLYEQY

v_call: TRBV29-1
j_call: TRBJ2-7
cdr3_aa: SVARDRGYEQY

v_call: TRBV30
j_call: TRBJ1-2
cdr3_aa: AWSALPDSYGYT

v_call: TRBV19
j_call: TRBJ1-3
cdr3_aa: ASSPYPGETGNTIY

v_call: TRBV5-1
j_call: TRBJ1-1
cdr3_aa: ASSLGGENTEAF

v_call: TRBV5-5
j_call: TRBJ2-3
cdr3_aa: ASSLSPQDTQY

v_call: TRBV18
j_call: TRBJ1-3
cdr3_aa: ASSQSGSSGNTIY

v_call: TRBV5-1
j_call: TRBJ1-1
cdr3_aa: ASSAQGDTEAF

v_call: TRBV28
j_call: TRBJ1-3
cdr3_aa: ASSFGWTGGGPGNTIY

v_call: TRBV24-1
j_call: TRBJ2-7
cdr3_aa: ATSDPQGGTSYEQY

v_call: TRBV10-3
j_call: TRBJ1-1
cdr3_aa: ASRGNPMNTEAF

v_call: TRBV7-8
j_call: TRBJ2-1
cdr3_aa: ASNRRGTGKDNEQF

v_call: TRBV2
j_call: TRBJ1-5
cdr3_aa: ASSETTGGHQPQH

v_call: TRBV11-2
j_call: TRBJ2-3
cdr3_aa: ASSLSADTQY

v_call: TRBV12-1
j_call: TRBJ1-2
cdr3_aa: ASSFAPDRGDGYT

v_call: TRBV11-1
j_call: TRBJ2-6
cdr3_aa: ASSFGTISGANVLT

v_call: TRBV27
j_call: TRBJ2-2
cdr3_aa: ASSRTSGRKNTGELF

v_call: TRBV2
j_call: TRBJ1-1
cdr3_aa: ASSFRNTEAF

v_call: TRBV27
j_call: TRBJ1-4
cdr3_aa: ASSYRTGPHTTNEKLF

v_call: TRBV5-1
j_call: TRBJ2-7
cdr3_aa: ASSDGSAGADEQY

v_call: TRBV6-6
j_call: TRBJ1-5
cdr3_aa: ASTRLRESGQPQH

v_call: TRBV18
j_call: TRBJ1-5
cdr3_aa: ASSPVIDQPQH

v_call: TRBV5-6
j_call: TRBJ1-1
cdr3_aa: ASSSYEYTEAF

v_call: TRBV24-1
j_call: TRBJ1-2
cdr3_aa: ATSDRQGYGYT

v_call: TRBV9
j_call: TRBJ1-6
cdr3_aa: ASSVGDSQVWPLH

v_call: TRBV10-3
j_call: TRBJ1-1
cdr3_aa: AIRASTGDHTEAF

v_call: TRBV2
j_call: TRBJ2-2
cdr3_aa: ASSDLGEGTGELF

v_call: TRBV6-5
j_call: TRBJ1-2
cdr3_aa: ASASIEGYT